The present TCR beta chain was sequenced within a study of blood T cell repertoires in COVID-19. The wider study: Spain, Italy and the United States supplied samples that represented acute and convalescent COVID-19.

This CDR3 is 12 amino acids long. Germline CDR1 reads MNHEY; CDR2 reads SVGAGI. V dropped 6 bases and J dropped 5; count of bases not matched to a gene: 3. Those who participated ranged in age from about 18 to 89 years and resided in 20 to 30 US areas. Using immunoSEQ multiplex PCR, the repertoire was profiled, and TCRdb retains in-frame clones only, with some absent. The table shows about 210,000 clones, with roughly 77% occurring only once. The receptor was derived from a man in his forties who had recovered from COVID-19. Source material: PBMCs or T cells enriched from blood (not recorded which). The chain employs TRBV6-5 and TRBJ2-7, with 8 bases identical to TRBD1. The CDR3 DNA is TGTGCCAGCAGGGACAGGGCCCACGAGCAGTACTTC. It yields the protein CASRDRAHEQYF.